Each of the 25 T cell receptor beta chains below was sequenced from the same sample in a study of blood T cell repertoires in COVID-19. Profiled with immunoSEQ multiplex PCR; TCRdb holds only in-frame clones, not every one. Of around 140,000 clones in the sample, 75% to 85% are singletons; the top ten hold more than 3.5%. Sequenced input: peripheral blood. The source of these receptors is a woman older than 75 with active or convalescent COVID-19.

This clone appeared many times. The chain joins TRBV7-2 to TRBJ1-1; D gene ambiguous. CDR3 length: 14 amino acids. V gave up 7 bases and J gave up 1 base, with 13 bases separating them. Germline CDR1 SGHTA, CDR2 FQGNSA. The CDR3 spells CASTWRAGNTEAFF. The DNA for the CDR3 is TGTGCCAGCACCTGGAGGGCAGGGAACACTGAAGCTTTCTTT.

V and J are TRBV5-8 and TRBJ1-1; a possible D gene is TRBD1 (6 bases). This CDR3 has 14 amino acids. V was clipped by 4 bases and J by 4 bases, with 14 bases between them. CDR1 and CDR2 from the germline V gene are SGHTS and YDEGEE. In DNA, the CDR3 is TGTGCCAGCAGCCTACACGGACAGATCACTGAAGCTTTCTTT. Protein product: CASSLHGQITEAFF.

The J gene is TRBJ1-1, the V gene TRBV20-1, with D uncertain. Germline V gene sequence: CDR1 DFQATT, CDR2 SNEGSKA (reference sequence). The ends were cut back, 3 bases at V and 0 bases at J, with 8 bases in the middle. CDR3 length: 13 amino acids. CDR3 DNA sequence: TGCAGTGCTAGTTCCGACATGAACACTGAAGCTTTCTTT. It specifies CSASSDMNTEAFF.

In its sample, this clone was seen a few times. This rearrangement joins TRBV27 to TRBJ2-3; 9 bases are a match to TRBD2. The CDR3 totals 16 residues. CDR1 is MNHEY and CDR2 is SMNVEV in the germline V gene (reference sequence). Germline trimming cut 6 bases from V and 1 base from J; bases unmatched to any gene: 8. CDR3 nucleotides: TGTGCCAGCAGGGGCGGGGGGGGTCAAGGCACAGATACGCAGTATTTT. Amino acid sequence: CASRGGGGQGTDTQYF.

The chain employs TRBV5-4 and TRBJ1-2; no firm D call. The V end was cut by 0 bases, the J end by 4 bases, with 10 bases between. Germline V gives CDR1 SGHNT, CDR2 YYREEE (reference sequence). The CDR3 contains 14 residues. The CDR3 is CASSLVGSPYGYTF. CDR3 nucleotides: TGTGCCAGCAGCTTGGTGGGCAGCCCCTATGGCTACACCTTC.

The chain employs TRBV5-4 and TRBJ2-7; D is perhaps TRBD2 (7 bases). The ends were cut back, 5 bases at V and 1 base at J, with 13 bases in the middle. The CDR3 is made up of 14 amino acids. Per germline, CDR1 SGHNT and CDR2 YYREEE (reference sequence). This chain's CDR3 is CASSSSGTSYEQYF. As DNA, the CDR3 is TGTGCCAGCAGTTCGAGCGGGACATCCTACGAGCAGTACTTC.

The chain couples TRBV10-2 to TRBJ2-6, with D perhaps matching TRBD1 (6 bases). The CDR3 runs to 18 residues. Germline V CDR1 and CDR2: WSHSY, SAAADI. Trimming removed 7 bases from V and 0 bases from J, with 19 bases in between. CDR3 amino acids: CASNQGRGEGSGANVLTF. DNA for the CDR3: TGCGCCAGCAATCAAGGCAGGGGCGAAGGCTCTGGGGCCAACGTCCTGACTTTC.

This clone was detected only a few times. The rearrangement links TRBV13 to TRBJ2-7; 8 positions match TRBD1. CDR1 PRHDT and CDR2 FYEKMQ come from the germline V gene (reference sequence). V was pared by 5 bases and J by 4 bases, with 7 bases of the junction left unmatched. The CDR3 covers 14 residues. In nucleotides, the CDR3 is TGTGCCAGCAGCCCCGGACAGGGTGATTACGAGCAGTACTTC. This codes for CASSPGQGDYEQYF.

V and J are TRBV19 and TRBJ1-5; 7 positions agree with TRBD1. V was clipped by 11 bases and J by 3 bases; unmatched bases: 10. CDR1 LNHDA and CDR2 SQIVND come from the germline V gene (reference sequence). The CDR3 extends over 14 amino acids. DNA for the CDR3: TGTGCCGCCTTCTCAGGGGGGTTCAATCAGCCCCAGCATTTT. It translates to CAAFSGGFNQPQHF.

The chain recombines TRBV18 with TRBJ1-4, with D uncertain. Germline lookup yields CDR1 KGHSH and CDR2 LQKENI. CDR3 length equals 14 residues. Between the trimmed V and J ends, which lost 4 bases and 8 bases, there was a span of 14 bases. The CDR3, as DNA: TGTGCCAGCTCACGCTCTCTAAACGAGGAAAAACTGTTTTTT. Its protein is CASSRSLNEEKLFF.

V usage is TRBV6-4 and J usage is TRBJ1-2; 11 bases match TRBD1. This CDR3 comprises 15 residues. The trim removed 6 bases at V and 8 bases at J, leaving 11 bases unmatched. Germline loops: CDR1 MRHNA, CDR2 SNTAGT. CDR3 sequence reads: CASSTGTGGVWGYTF. CDR3 DNA: TGTGCCAGCAGCACCGGGACAGGGGGAGTATGGGGCTACACCTTC.

The chain employs TRBV18 and TRBJ1-1, with unresolved D. CDR3 length: 13 amino acids. Trimming pared 6 bases from V and 3 bases from J, leaving 11 bases between. Germline CDR1 and CDR2: KGHSH and LQKENI. The CDR3 is CASSPTGDTEAFF. The DNA for the CDR3 is TGTGCCAGCTCCCCGACCGGGGACACTGAAGCTTTCTTT.

The J gene is TRBJ1-4, the V gene TRBV7-3; D is uncertain. The CDR3 spans 15 residues. Germline CDR1 and CDR2: SGHTA and FQGTGA. Trimming took 6 bases from V and 0 from J, leaving 11 bases between them. The CDR3 DNA is TGTGCCAGCAGTCTTACAGCTGCAACTAATGAAAAACTGTTTTTT. Translation: CASSLTAATNEKLFF. Based on the CDR3 plus reference TRBV7-3 and TRBJ1-4, the full variable domain is GAGVSQTPSNKVTEKGKYVELRCDPISGHTALYWYRQSLGQGPEFLIYFQGTGAADDSGLPNDRFFAVRPEGSVSTLKIQRTERGDSAVYLCASSLTAATNEKLFFGSGTQLSVL.

V and J are TRBV12-3 or TRBV12-4 and TRBJ1-2, with no clear D. This CDR3 is 12 amino acids long. Trimming removed 6 bases from V and 5 bases from J, with 10 bases in between. CDR3 sequence (DNA): TGTGCCAGCAGCATCCAACAGTATGGCTACACCTTC. Protein: CASSIQQYGYTF.

This clone was seen a handful of times. The junction does not match germline at one end; this may be a read error. This chain connects TRBV13 to TRBJ1-2; D gene unclear. Germline CDR1 PRHDT, CDR2 FYEKMQ (reference sequence). The CDR3 length is 15 residues. The CDR3 is CASSPTTRRNYDYTF. CDR3 sequence (DNA): TGTGCCAGCAGCCCTACGACACGGCGTAATTATGACTACACCTTC.

This clone showed up just once. Written as DNA, the CDR3 is TGTGCCAGCAGCCCATCGTGGCGACTCTCTGGAAACACCATATATTTT. Its translation is CASSPSWRLSGNTIYF. J is TRBJ1-3 and V is TRBV9; unclear D gene. Per germline, CDR1 SGDLS and CDR2 YYNGEE. Trimming removed 4 bases from V and 0 bases from J, with 14 bases in between. The CDR3 is made up of 16 amino acids.

This sequence joins TRBV9 and TRBJ1-4; D may be TRBD1 (6 bases). Germline CDR1 and CDR2: SGDLS and YYNGEE. The V end was cut by 0 bases, the J end by 7 bases, with 16 bases between. The CDR3 sequence is 16 residues long. CDR3 sequence: CASSVVLGQPLEKLFF. CDR3 coding DNA: TGTGCCAGCAGCGTAGTTTTAGGACAGCCACTTGAAAAACTGTTTTTT.

The rearrangement links TRBV9 to TRBJ2-5, with TRBD1 as a possible D gene (5 bases). Germline assignment: CDR1 SGDLS and CDR2 YYNGEE. The CDR3 length is 15 residues. Trimming cost V 0 bases and J 5 bases, with 14 bases left between them. The CDR3 protein is CASSVAAGLGETQYF. DNA for the CDR3: TGTGCCAGCAGCGTAGCTGCAGGGTTAGGGGAGACCCAGTACTTC.

This clone was detected only a few times. This chain connects TRBV5-6 to TRBJ2-3; 8 nucleotides match TRBD1. CDR3 length equals 15 residues. Germline CDR1 is SGHDT and CDR2 is YYEEEE. The junction had 4 bases not matched to a gene; V was cut back by 1 base and J by 3 bases. CDR3 nucleotide sequence: TGTGCCAGCAGCTTGCGACAGGGGATGACAGATACGCAGTATTTT. It codes for CASSLRQGMTDTQYF.

The chain carries TRBV10-2 and TRBJ1-6, with 10 bases aligning to TRBD1. The V gene end was trimmed by 7 bases and the J gene end by 7 bases; junction bases not matched to a gene: 7. This CDR3 contains 15 residues. Germline lookup yields CDR1 WSHSY and CDR2 SAAADI. The CDR3 DNA follows: TGCGCCAGCACCAGACCGGGACAGGGGAATTCACCCCTCCACTTT. It specifies CASTRPGQGNSPLHF.

The chain uses TRBV5-6 and TRBJ1-5, with D maybe TRBD1 (6 bases). The CDR3 extends over 14 amino acids. Germline V gene sequence: CDR1 SGHDT, CDR2 YYEEEE. V dropped 4 bases and J dropped 5 bases, with 13 bases sitting between them. CDR3 loop: CASSKLDRDQPQHF. The CDR3 DNA sequence: TGTGCCAGCAGCAAGTTGGACAGAGATCAGCCCCAGCATTTT.

This clone has only one observation. The rearrangement links TRBV3-1 (or the pseudogene TRBV3-2) to TRBJ1-6; 9 bases line up with TRBD1. This CDR3 region has 18 residues. V shed 1 base, J shed 9 bases, and the junction held 13 bases outside the gene matches. Germline V CDR1 and CDR2: LGHDT, YNNKEL (reference sequence). The CDR3, as DNA: TGTGCCAGCAGCCAAGGCTTGCCGGGACAGGGTTTGCGTTCACCCCTCCACTTT. It yields the protein CASSQGLPGQGLRSPLHF.

The rearrangement joins TRBV5-1 to TRBJ2-3; 7 positions match TRBD2. The V segment lost 6 bases and the J segment 5 bases; nucleotides outside the gene matches: 12. This CDR3 is 15 amino acids long. Germline V gives CDR1 SGHRS, CDR2 YFSETQ. The CDR3 protein is CASTAAGDLRDTQYF. In DNA, the CDR3 is TGCGCCAGCACTGCGGCGGGGGATCTAAGAGATACGCAGTATTTT.

Here the CDR3 reads CASSVVLGQGNQPQHF. Here the CDR3 DNA reads TGTGCCAGCAGTGTGGTTTTGGGGCAGGGCAATCAGCCCCAGCATTTT. The genes are TRBV6-1 and TRBJ1-5; D is perhaps TRBD1 (5 bases). V shed 4 bases and J shed 2 bases, with 15 bases lying between them. The germline gives CDR1 MNHNS, CDR2 SASEGT. This CDR3 region has 16 residues.

The gene calls are TRBV5-4 and TRBJ2-2; 8 bases agree with TRBD1. Trimming at V came to 2 bases and at J to 2 bases, leaving 2 bases not matched to a gene. The CDR3 contains 15 residues. Germline V gene lookup returns CDR1 SGHNT and CDR2 YYREEE (reference sequence). The CDR3 bases are TGTGCCAGCAGCTTCGGACAGGGCAACACCGGGGAGCTGTTTTTT. Its protein product is CASSFGQGNTGELFF.